The source of this T cell receptor beta chain is a study of beta chain features in type 1 diabetes (dated by TCRdb to the late 2010s). Regarding the study in general: Mean age, gender distribution, total cell number and subset yield were not different between patients and healthy donors. A total of some 100,000,000 sorted cells were examined across all samples, and a strong correlation was observed between cell number per subset and RNA yield. In the study, recently diagnosed type 1 diabetes patients and matched healthy donors were compared on the TCRB repertoires of their sorted circulating CD4+ T cell subsets. Naive and central memory subsets were obtained from all 30 or so donors, but regulatory and stem cell-like memory subsets were isolated from only 8 patients and roughly 8 healthy donors. Broader findings and caveats from the paper: Because cDNA was sequenced instead of genomic DNA, highly expressing activated cells could be over-represented, though the groups showed no difference in activation or CD3 levels. Naive, central memory and regulatory TCRB repertoires appeared more similar among patients than among healthy donors. HLA sub-analyses involved small numbers of individuals, so any influence of HLA type on TCRB rearrangement remained unresolved. PCR may preferentially amplify shorter templates, but because patient and control samples were amplified and corrected together, any resulting skew would affect both groups equally. A moderate but significant shortening of TCRB CDR3 length was observed in type 1 diabetes patients in all four CD4+ subsets. At VDJ recombination sites, patients with type 1 diabetes made fewer insertions and deleted more nucleotides, a pattern implying thymic rearrangement abnormalities.

Regarding this clone: The clone's antigen remains unknown. No much larger clone is present one base from it, and per-base qualities are unavailable.

Looking up the germline V gene yields CDR1 SNHLY and CDR2 FYNNEI. The CDR3 sequence holds 13 residues, the cysteine and phenylalanine included. Of the read, only the CDR3 DNA is kept; its 39 bases are in frame from base 1. The trim is 8 bases for V and 5 bases for J, with a gap of 12 bases between the germline ends. From each donor, a single peripheral blood sample of roughly 0.11 L on average was drawn into heparinised tubes. Naive, central memory, regulatory and stem cell-like memory CD4+ T cells were sorted on a BD FACSAria II using a panel including CD45RO, CCR7, CD25, CD127, CD95 and CD27. A purity above 98% was achieved for all sorted populations. Right away, PBMCs were isolated by Lymphoprep density gradient centrifugation and were stained directly, with no culture step. So that batch effects would be minimized, each experiment stained and sorted samples in pairs, pairing one healthy donor with one patient.

The entire isolated RNA was reverse transcribed using the High Capacity cDNA Reverse Transcription Kit, and thus expressed TCRB transcripts were sequenced. Naive, central memory and regulatory T cell samples underwent deep immunoSEQ sequencing, averaging around 3.9 million total reads per sample. Sorted cells were lysed in RLT buffer and RNA was extracted with DNase-treated RNeasy Micro or Mini kits, depending on cell number. To prevent cross-contamination, every cell subset was processed on its own, while patient and healthy donor samples were processed together. Using the immunoSEQ multiplex PCR, TCRB sequences were amplified from cDNA into 87-bp fragments spanning the CDR3 region. Amplicons were sequenced on the Illumina HiSeq platform. For the original study's pipeline: Synthetic template baselines were used to correct PCR bias computationally, reads within Hamming distance 2 were collapsed, and singletons that could not be merged were discarded. Reads were aligned to IMGT to assign V, D and J genes, CDR3 length, and insertions or deletions at six rearrangement sites. Within each subset, clonotype counts were normalized to sorted cell number, after which true diversity and Gini coefficients were computed with the tcR R package. Repertoire sharing was quantified using the overlap coefficient calculated on TCRB nucleotide sequences. Out-of-frame TCRB sequences from naive cells were analyzed as a proxy for the pre-selection repertoire. In its TCRdb copy, this immuneACCESS table keeps in-frame sequences only and misses some clones. Where compared with another copy, unresolved V genes explain less than half of these, and the others have no known cause. Clone size and the V and J calls come from that table; the DNA yielded D and trimming. This sample holds roughly 250,000 clones; over 65% were observed only once. The ten top clones hold around 0.05% of the sample.

The sequence joins TRBV2 to TRBJ2-2; confidence is insufficient to name the D gene. Material for sequencing was naive CD4+ T cells from blood. Interpreted using the paper, the cell subset or site label stands for: true naive CD4+ T cells. The clonotype was recovered from a man aged 30 to 39 in good health. The base sequence is TGTGCCAGCTCATTCGTTCTGACCGGGGAGCTGTTTTTT. This codes for CASSFVLTGELFF.